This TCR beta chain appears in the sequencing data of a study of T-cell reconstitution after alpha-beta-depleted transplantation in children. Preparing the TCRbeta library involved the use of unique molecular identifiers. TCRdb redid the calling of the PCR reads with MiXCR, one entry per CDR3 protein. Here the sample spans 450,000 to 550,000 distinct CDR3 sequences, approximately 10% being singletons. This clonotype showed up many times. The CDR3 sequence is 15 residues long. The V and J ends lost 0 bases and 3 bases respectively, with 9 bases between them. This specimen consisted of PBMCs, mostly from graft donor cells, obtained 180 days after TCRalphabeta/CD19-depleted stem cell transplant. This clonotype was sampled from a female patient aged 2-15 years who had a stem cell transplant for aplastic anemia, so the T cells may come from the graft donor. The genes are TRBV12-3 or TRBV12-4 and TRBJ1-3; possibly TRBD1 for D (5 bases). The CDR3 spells CASSLAGPSGNTIYF. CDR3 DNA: TGTGCCAGCAGTTTAGCGGGGCCGAGTGGAAACACCATATATTTT.